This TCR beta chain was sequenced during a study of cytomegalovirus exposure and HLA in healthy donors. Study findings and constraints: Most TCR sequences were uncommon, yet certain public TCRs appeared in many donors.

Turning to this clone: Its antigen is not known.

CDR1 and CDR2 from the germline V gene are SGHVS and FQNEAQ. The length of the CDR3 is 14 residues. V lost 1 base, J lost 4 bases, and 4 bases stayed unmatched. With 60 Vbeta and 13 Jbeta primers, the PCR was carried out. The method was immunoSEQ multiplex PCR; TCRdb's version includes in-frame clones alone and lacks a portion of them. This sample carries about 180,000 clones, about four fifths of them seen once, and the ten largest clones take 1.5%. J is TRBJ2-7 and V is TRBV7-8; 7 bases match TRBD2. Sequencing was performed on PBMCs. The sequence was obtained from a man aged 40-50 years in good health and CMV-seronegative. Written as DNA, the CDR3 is TGTGCCAGCAGCTTAGGCGGGAGCGTGTACGAGCAGTACTTC. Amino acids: CASSLGGSVYEQYF.